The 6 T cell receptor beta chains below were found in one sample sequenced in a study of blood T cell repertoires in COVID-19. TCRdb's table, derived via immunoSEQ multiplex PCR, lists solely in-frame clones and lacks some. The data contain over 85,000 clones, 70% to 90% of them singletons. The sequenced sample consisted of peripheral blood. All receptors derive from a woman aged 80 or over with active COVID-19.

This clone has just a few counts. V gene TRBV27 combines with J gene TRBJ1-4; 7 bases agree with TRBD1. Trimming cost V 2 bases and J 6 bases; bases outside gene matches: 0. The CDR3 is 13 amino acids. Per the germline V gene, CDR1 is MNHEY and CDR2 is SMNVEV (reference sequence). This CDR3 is CASSLQGDEKLFF. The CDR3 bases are TGTGCCAGCAGTTTACAGGGGGATGAAAAACTGTTTTTT.

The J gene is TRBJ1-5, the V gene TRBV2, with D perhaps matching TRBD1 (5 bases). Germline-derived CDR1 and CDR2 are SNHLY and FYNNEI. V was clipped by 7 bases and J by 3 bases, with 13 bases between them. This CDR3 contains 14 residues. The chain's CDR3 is CASKEGLPNQPQHF. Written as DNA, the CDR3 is TGTGCCAGCAAAGAGGGACTCCCCAATCAGCCCCAGCATTTT.

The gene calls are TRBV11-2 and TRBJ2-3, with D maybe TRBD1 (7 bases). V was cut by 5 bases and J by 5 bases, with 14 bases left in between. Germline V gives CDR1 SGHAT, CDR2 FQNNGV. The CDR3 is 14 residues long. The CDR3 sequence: CASSQGGVEDTQYF. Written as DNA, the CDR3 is TGTGCCAGCAGCCAGGGGGGAGTGGAAGATACGCAGTATTTT.

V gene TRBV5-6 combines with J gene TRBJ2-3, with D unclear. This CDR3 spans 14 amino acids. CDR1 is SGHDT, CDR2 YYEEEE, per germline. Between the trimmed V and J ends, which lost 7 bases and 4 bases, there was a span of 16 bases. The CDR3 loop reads CASDRQVNPDTQYF. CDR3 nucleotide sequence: TGTGCCAGCGATCGACAAGTGAACCCAGATACGCAGTATTTT.

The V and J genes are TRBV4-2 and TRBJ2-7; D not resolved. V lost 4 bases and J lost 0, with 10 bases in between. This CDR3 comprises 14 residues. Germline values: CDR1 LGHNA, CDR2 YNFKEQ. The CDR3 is CASSREASSYEQYF. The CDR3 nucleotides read TGTGCCAGCAGCCGAGAAGCGAGCTCCTACGAGCAGTACTTC.

CDR3 DNA: TGTGCCAGTAGTATAACCAGGCATCAGCCCCAGCATTTT. Its translation: CASSITRHQPQHF. The rearrangement joins TRBV19 to TRBJ1-5; D remains unclear. CDR3 length equals 13 residues. Trimming stripped 2 bases from V and 5 bases from J, with 7 bases between. Germline CDR1 and CDR2: LNHDA and SQIVND (reference sequence). The entire variable domain, with the rest obtained from reference TRBV19 and TRBJ1-5, is as follows: DGGITQSPKYLFRKEGQNVTLSCEQNLNHDAMYWYRQDPGQGLRLIYYSQIVNDFQKGDIAEGYSVSREKKESFPLTVTSAQKNPTAFYLCASSITRHQPQHFGDGTRLSIL.